Given below is one TCR beta chain in context. What it binds is not known. These data come from a study of OX40 agonist ivuxolimab in advanced cancers. Study-level background: Treatment of patients was with ivuxolimab, an agonistic anti-OX40 (CD134) antibody. A male proportion of 70% to 90% was recorded, with mean age about 60 years and range 23 to 79. Study-wide results and limits: With doses of 0.1 to 3.0 mg/kg, CD4+ and CD8+ blood T cells had undergone clonal expansion by week 6. Some nonresponders likewise displayed low normalized T-cell clonal expansion.

Clones were sequenced by immunoSEQ multiplex PCR, and TCRdb holds only the in-frame ones, with some missing. The repertoire has about 69,000 clones, roughly 89% of them found once; the top ten carry 10% to 13%. V lost 6 bases, J lost 2 bases, and 16 bases lay in between. The CDR3 length is 15 residues. Germline V gene lookup returns CDR1 SEHNR and CDR2 FQNEAQ (reference sequence). The chain has TRBV7-9 and TRBJ2-5; D possibly corresponds to TRBD1 (6 bases). The TCR was taken from an adult with an advanced solid tumor such as melanoma, head and neck, liver or kidney cancer. The sample consisted of CD4+ or CD8+ T cells sorted from blood, taken in a trial of the OX40 agonist ivuxolimab. The DNA for the CDR3 is TGTGCCAGCAGTGTAACAGGGAAATCGCAAGAGACCCAGTACTTC. Residues: CASSVTGKSQETQYF.